One and the same sample provided the 13 T cell receptor beta chains below, sequenced in a study of beta chain features in type 1 diabetes. Study findings and constraints: Researchers report that Type 1 diabetes patients had moderately but significantly shorter TCRB CDR3s across all four CD4+ subsets.

Investigators reverse transcribed all isolated RNA, so they sequenced expressed TCRB transcripts. Method: immunoSEQ multiplex PCR; TCRdb's copy keeps in-frame clones and lacks some. The repertoire holds over 90,000 clones, with around 30% as singletons. These receptors have no identified antigens. Sequenced material: central memory CD4+ T cells from blood. Receptors originate from a woman in her late teens or twenties with type 1 diabetes.

This clone showed up just a few times. The V gene is TRBV21-1, the J gene TRBJ2-7; the table's D gene call, TRBD2, was not cross checked with the DNA. TRBV21-1 is a known pseudogene. The CDR3 totals 16 residues. In DNA, the CDR3 is TGTGCCAGCAGCTCGACGCCTAGCGGGCACTCCTACGAGCAGTACTTC. Residues: CASSSTPSGHSYEQYF.

The table lists this clone with a few counts. The V gene is TRBV6-5, the J gene TRBJ1-5; no firm D call. Germline V gene lookup returns CDR1 MNHEY and CDR2 SVGAGI. This CDR3 has 13 residues. Trimming pared 3 bases from V and 0 bases from J, leaving 3 bases between. CDR3 loop: CASSYNSNQPQHF. CDR3 in DNA: TGTGCCAGCAGTTATAATAGCAATCAGCCCCAGCATTTT.

The chain carries TRBV15 and TRBJ1-4, with a weak D call TRBD1 (5 bases). V was cut by 3 bases and J by 4 bases, with 9 bases left in between. The germline V gene encodes CDR1 LNHNV and CDR2 YYDKDF (reference sequence). The CDR3 has 14 residues. The CDR3 DNA is TGTGCCACCAGCAGGGGCGGGGGTAATGAAAAACTGTTTTTT. Protein: CATSRGGGNEKLFF.

This chain connects TRBV5-1 to TRBJ2-7; 12 positions match TRBD1. The CDR3 totals 17 residues. Germline CDR1 is SGHRS and CDR2 is YFSETQ. The J segment lost 0 bases and the V segment lost 0 bases, leaving 4 bases of the junction unmatched. Here the CDR3 reads CASSLGGTGGDSYEQYF. The DNA of the CDR3 is TGCGCCAGCAGCTTGGGTGGGACAGGGGGCGACTCCTACGAGCAGTACTTC. Full variable domain (outside the CDR3, taken from reference TRBV5-1 and TRBJ2-7): KAGVTQTPRYLIKTRGQQVTLSCSPISGHRSVSWYQQTPGQGLQFLFEYFSETQRNKGNFPGRFSGRQFSNSRSEMNVSTLELGDSALYLCASSLGGTGGDSYEQYFGPGTRLTVT.

This clone came up a few times. J is TRBJ1-3 and V is TRBV7-2; TRBD1 aligns across 9 bases. Germline V gene lookup returns CDR1 SGHTA and CDR2 FQGNSA. Germline trimming cut 3 bases from V and 4 bases from J; bases unmatched to any gene: 10. The CDR3 totals 17 residues. CDR3 in DNA: TGTGCCAGCAGCTTCCAACTTAACAGGGGGCGCGGAAACACCATATATTTT. Translation gives CASSFQLNRGRGNTIYF.

V is TRBV23-1 and J is TRBJ2-1; D is unresolved. TRBV23-1 has ORF status, its function being uncertain. CDR3 length equals 12 residues. V lost 8 bases to trimming and J lost 3 bases, with 8 bases between them. The CDR3, as DNA: TGCGCCAGCCCGCCGAGCTACAATGAGCAGTTCTTC. Translated, it gives CASPPSYNEQFF.

A few counts support this clone. V and J are TRBV19 and TRBJ2-1; 10 bases match TRBD2. Germline V gene sequence: CDR1 LNHDA, CDR2 SQIVND (reference sequence). V was pared by 10 bases and J by 3 bases, with 6 bases of the junction left unmatched. This CDR3 comprises 14 residues. CDR3 nucleotides: TGTGCCACCGCAGCGGGAGGGTACTACAATGAGCAGTTCTTC. This sequence encodes CATAAGGYYNEQFF.

The CDR3 DNA is TGTGCCAGCAGCTCCGGGCCACTAGGTGCCTACGAGCAGTACTTC. Translated, it gives CASSSGPLGAYEQYF. The V and J genes are TRBV11-2 and TRBJ2-7; tentatively, D is TRBD2 (5 bases). The V and J ends lost 4 bases and 2 bases respectively, with 15 bases between them. The CDR3 is 15 residues long. Germline CDR1 reads SGHAT; CDR2 reads FQNNGV.

This sequence joins TRBV18 and TRBJ1-5; D is unresolved. Germline V lookup: CDR1 KGHSH, CDR2 LQKENI. V dropped 5 bases and J dropped 0 bases, with 8 bases sitting between them. The CDR3 is 14 amino acids. In DNA form, the CDR3 reads TGTGCCAGCTCATTAGTTAATAGCAATCAGCCCCAGCATTTT. This translates into CASSLVNSNQPQHF. Combining the CDR3 with reference TRBV18 and TRBJ1-5 gives the whole variable domain NAGVMQNPRHLVRRRGQEARLRCSPMKGHSHVYWYRQLPEEGLKFMVYLQKENIIDESGMPKERFSAEFPKEGPSILRIQQVVRGDSAAYFCASSLVNSNQPQHFGDGTRLSIL.

This clone was counted only a few times. The CDR3 protein is CASSELGGDYGYTF. The CDR3 bases are TGTGCCAGCAGTGAACTGGGAGGTGACTATGGCTACACCTTC. The chain is built from TRBV6-1 and TRBJ1-2; D is unclear. Trimming cost V 2 bases and J 3 bases, with 10 bases left between them. This CDR3 has 14 residues. Germline V gene sequence: CDR1 MNHNS, CDR2 SASEGT.

V usage is TRBV2 and J usage is TRBJ1-3; D gene ambiguous. The ends were cut back, 7 bases at V and 0 bases at J, with 10 bases in the middle. The CDR3 is made up of 14 amino acids. Germline V gene lookup returns CDR1 SNHLY and CDR2 FYNNEI. Here the CDR3 reads CASTRLGSGNTIYF. The CDR3 nucleotides read TGTGCCAGCACCCGACTCGGCTCTGGAAACACCATATATTTT.

The V and J genes are TRBV7-8 and TRBJ2-5, with 11 bases identical to TRBD2. The CDR3 sequence is 14 residues long. Germline V CDR1 and CDR2: SGHVS, FQNEAQ. V trimming: 4 bases; J trimming: 7 bases; junction bases outside the gene matches: 5. The CDR3 loop is CASSSTGTSGTQYF. The DNA for the CDR3 is TGTGCCAGCAGCTCAACCGGGACTAGCGGGACCCAGTACTTC.

This clone has a handful of counts. The chain joins TRBV25-1 to TRBJ2-3; possible D gene TRBD2, 6 bases. The germline V gene encodes CDR1 MGHDK and CDR2 SYGVNS. CDR3 size: 15 residues. Trimming cost V 1 base and J 4 bases, with 12 bases left between them. In DNA, the CDR3 is TGTGCCAGCAGTGAATTCGGGTGGGGGGCAGATACGCAGTATTTT. Its protein is CASSEFGWGADTQYF.